This T cell receptor beta chain originates from a study of T-cell memory formation after mild COVID-19. Germline CDR1 SEHNR, CDR2 FQNEAQ (reference sequence). The ends were cut back, 0 bases at V and 3 bases at J, with 10 bases in the middle. The length of the CDR3 is 15 residues. This clonotype was recorded many times. TCRdb itself ran the 5' RACE reads through MiXCR, one entry per CDR3 protein. The repertoire has 300,000 to 350,000 distinct CDR3 sequences, approximately 19% of them found once; the top ten carry roughly 21%. The sequence came from a man between 18 and 35 years old who had mild COVID-19 (a few samples of this study predate the infection). Cell type and time point are not known. Sequenced sample: PBMCs or a T cell subset sorted from them (not recorded which). The chain links TRBV7-9 to TRBJ2-3; D possibly matches TRBD1 or TRBD2 (5 bases each). CDR3 region: CASSLAGPGTDTQYF. The DNA for the CDR3 is TGTGCCAGCAGCTTAGCGGGGCCGGGAACAGATACGCAGTATTTT. The variable domain in full, completed from reference TRBV7-9 and TRBJ2-3, reads DTGVSQNPRHKITKRGQNVTFRCDPISEHNRLYWYRQTLGQGPEFLTYFQNEAQLEKSRLLSDRFSAERPKGSFSTLEIQRTEQGDSAMYLCASSLAGPGTDTQYFGPGTRLTVL.